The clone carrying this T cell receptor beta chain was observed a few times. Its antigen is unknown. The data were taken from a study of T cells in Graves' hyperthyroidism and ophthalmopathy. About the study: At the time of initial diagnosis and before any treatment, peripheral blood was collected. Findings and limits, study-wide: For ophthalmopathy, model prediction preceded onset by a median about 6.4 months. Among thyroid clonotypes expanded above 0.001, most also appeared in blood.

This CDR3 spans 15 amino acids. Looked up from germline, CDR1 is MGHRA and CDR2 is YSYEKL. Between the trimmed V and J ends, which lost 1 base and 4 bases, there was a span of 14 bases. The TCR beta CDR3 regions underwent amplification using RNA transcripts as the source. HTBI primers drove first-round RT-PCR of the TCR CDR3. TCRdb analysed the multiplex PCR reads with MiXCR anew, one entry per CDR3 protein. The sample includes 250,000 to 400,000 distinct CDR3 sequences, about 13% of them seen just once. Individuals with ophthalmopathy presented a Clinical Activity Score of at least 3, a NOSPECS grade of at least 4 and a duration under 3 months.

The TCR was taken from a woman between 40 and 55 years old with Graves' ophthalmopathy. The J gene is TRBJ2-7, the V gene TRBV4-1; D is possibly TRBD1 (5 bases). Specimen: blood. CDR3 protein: CASSQVGTGRYEQYF. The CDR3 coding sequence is TGCGCCAGCAGCCAAGTTGGTACAGGTCGATACGAGCAGTACTTC.